Below are 9 T cell receptor beta chains sequenced from a single sample in a study of T cell responses to AZD1222 COVID-19 vaccine. The data were produced by immunoSEQ multiplex PCR, yet TCRdb's version contains in-frame clones alone and is incomplete. This sample has 90,000 to 150,000 clones, with over 85% found just once. The material sequenced was peripheral blood, taken on day 0 of AZD1222 vaccination. These receptors all come from an adult in good health.

The genes are TRBV9 and TRBJ2-1, with D perhaps TRBD2 (5 bases). The CDR3 is made up of 16 amino acids. V was cut by 2 bases and J by 4 bases, with 16 bases left in between. The germline gives CDR1 SGDLS, CDR2 YYNGEE. The CDR3 protein is CASSVQAVSGYNEQFF. CDR3 DNA sequence: TGTGCCAGCAGCGTTCAAGCGGTTTCGGGGTACAATGAGCAGTTCTTC.

The chain joins TRBV5-1 to TRBJ1-3, with 8 bases that match TRBD1. V lost 0 bases to trimming and J lost 4 bases; unmatched junction nucleotides: 0. The CDR3 runs 14 residues. Germline values: CDR1 SGHRS, CDR2 YFSETQ. The DNA for the CDR3 is TGCGCCAGCAGCTTGGGACAGGGGGGAAACACCATATATTTT. Amino acid sequence: CASSLGQGGNTIYF.

CDR3 DNA sequence: TGTGCCAGCAGTTACCTGGGTTTAGGGTCTGAAGGCTACACCTTC. Protein product: CASSYLGLGSEGYTF. The chain couples TRBV6-5 to TRBJ1-2; no reliable D call. Per the germline V gene, CDR1 is MNHEY and CDR2 is SVGAGI. The CDR3 contains 15 residues. V lost 2 bases and J 8 bases, leaving 18 bases between the germline ends.

The chain recombines TRBV27 with TRBJ1-2; TRBD1 agrees at 9 bases. With V trimmed by 7 bases and J by 5 bases, 5 bases remained unmatched. CDR3 length: 13 amino acids. The germline gives CDR1 MNHEY, CDR2 SMNVEV (reference sequence). For the CDR3, the DNA is TGTGCCAGCACCGAGGGACAGGGTTATGGCTACACCTTC. Its protein product is CASTEGQGYGYTF.

The rearrangement joins TRBV10-1 to TRBJ2-3; possibly TRBD1 for D (6 bases). CDR3 size: 17 residues. Between the trimmed V and J ends, which lost 2 bases and 2 bases, there was a span of 17 bases. CDR1 and CDR2 (germline): WNHNN, SYGVQD (reference sequence). In DNA, the CDR3 is TGCGCCAGCAGTGAGCCTGGGGTAGGGGGTGACACAGATACGCAGTATTTT. This encodes CASSEPGVGGDTDTQYF.

This chain uses TRBV5-5 with TRBJ2-2; 7 bases are a match to TRBD1. CDR3 length: 16 amino acids. The germline CDR1 and CDR2 sequences are SGHKS and YYEKEE (reference sequence). V was clipped by 3 bases and J by 2 bases; unmatched bases: 7. The chain's CDR3 is CASSSQGQQNTGELFF. The CDR3 DNA reads TGTGCCAGCAGCTCGCAGGGACAGCAAAACACCGGGGAGCTGTTTTTT. Variable domain in full (rest from reference TRBV5-5 and TRBJ2-2): DAGVTQSPTHLIKTRGQQVTLRCSPISGHKSVSWYQQVLGQGPQFIFQYYEKEERGRGNFPDRFSARQFPNYSSELNVNALLLGDSALYLCASSSQGQQNTGELFFGEGSRLTVL.

The CDR3 DNA follows: TGCGCCAGCAGCCCCCGCGACTGGAACACTGAAGCTTTCTTT. Residues: CASSPRDWNTEAFF. J is TRBJ1-1 and V is TRBV4-1; D uncertain. V lost 4 bases and J 1 base, leaving 10 bases between the germline ends. CDR1 MGHRA and CDR2 YSYEKL come from the germline V gene. This CDR3 spans 14 amino acids.

V and J are TRBV11-3 and TRBJ2-1; D remains unclear. This CDR3 has 16 amino acids. Between the trimmed V and J ends, which lost 2 bases and 0 bases, there was a span of 11 bases. CDR1 and CDR2 from the germline V gene are SGHNT and YENEEA. The chain's CDR3 is CASSLSPNPSYNEQFF. As DNA, the CDR3 is TGTGCCAGCAGCTTATCGCCCAACCCCTCCTACAATGAGCAGTTCTTC.

The V and J genes are TRBV19 and TRBJ1-5; 12 nucleotides align to TRBD1. CDR1 LNHDA and CDR2 SQIVND come from the germline V gene (reference sequence). Unmatched junction bases numbered 4, after V lost 5 bases and J lost 2 bases. CDR3 length: 16 residues. This CDR3 reads CASSPGQGARNQPQHF. CDR3 coding DNA: TGTGCCAGTAGTCCGGGACAGGGGGCACGCAATCAGCCCCAGCATTTT.